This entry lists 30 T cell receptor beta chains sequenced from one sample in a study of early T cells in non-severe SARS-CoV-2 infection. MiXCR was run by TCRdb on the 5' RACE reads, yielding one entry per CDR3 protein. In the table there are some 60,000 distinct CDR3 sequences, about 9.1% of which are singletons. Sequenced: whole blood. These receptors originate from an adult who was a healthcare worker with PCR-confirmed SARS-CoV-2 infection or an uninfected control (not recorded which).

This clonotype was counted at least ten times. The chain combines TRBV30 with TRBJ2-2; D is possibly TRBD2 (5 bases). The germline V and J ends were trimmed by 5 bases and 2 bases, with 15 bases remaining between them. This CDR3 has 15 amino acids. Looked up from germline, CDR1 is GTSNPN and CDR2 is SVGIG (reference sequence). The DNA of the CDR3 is TGTGCCTGGTTAAAGGGAGAACTAAACACCGGGGAGCTGTTTTTT. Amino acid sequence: CAWLKGELNTGELFF.

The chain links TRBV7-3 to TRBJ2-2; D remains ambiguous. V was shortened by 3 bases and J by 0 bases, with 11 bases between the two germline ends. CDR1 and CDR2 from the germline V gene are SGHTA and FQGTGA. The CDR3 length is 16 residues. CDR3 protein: CASSFNGLANTGELFF. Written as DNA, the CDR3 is TGTGCCAGCAGCTTCAATGGCCTCGCGAACACCGGGGAGCTGTTTTTT.

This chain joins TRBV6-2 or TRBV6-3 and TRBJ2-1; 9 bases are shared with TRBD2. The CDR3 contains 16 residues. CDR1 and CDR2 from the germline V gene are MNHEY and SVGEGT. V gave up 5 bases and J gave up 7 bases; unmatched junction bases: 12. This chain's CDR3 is CASSLDQAGGSNEQFF. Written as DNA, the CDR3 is TGTGCCAGCAGTCTAGACCAGGCGGGGGGGTCGAATGAGCAGTTCTTC.

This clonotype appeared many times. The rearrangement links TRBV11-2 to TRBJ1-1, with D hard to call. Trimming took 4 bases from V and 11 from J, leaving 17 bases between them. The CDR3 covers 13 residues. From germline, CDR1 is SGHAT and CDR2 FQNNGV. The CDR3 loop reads CASSSGLETDAFF. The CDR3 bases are TGTGCCAGCAGCTCAGGACTGGAAACAGACGCTTTCTTT.

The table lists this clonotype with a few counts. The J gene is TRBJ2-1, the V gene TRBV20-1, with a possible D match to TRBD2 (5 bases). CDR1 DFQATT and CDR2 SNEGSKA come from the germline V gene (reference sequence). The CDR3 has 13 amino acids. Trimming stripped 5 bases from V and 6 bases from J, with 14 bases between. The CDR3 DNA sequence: TGCAGTGCTCAGTCGGGGTTGGGCAATGAGCAGTTCTTC. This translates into CSAQSGLGNEQFF.

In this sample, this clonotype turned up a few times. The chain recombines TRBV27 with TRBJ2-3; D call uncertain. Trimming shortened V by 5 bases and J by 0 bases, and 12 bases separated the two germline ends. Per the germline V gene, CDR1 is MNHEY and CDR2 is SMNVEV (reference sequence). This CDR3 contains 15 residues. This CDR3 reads CASSHTDPSTDTQYF. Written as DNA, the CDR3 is TGTGCCAGCAGTCACACAGACCCGAGCACAGATACGCAGTATTTT.

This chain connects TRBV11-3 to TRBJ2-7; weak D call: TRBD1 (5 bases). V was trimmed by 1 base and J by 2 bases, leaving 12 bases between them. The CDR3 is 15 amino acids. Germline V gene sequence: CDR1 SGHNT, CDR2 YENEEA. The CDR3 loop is CASSLGGTGTYEQYF. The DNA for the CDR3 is TGTGCCAGCAGCTTAGGGGGAACAGGTACCTACGAGCAGTACTTC. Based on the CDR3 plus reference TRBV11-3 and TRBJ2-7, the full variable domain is EAGVVQSPRYKIIEKKQPVAFWCNPISGHNTLYWYLQNLGQGPELLIRYENEEAVDDSQLPKDRFSAERLKGVDSTLKIQPAELGDSAVYLCASSLGGTGTYEQYFGPGTRLTVT.

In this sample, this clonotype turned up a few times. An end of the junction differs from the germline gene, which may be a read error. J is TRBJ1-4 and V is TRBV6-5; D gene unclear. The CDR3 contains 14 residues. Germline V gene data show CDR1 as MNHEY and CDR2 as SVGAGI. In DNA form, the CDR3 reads TGTGTCAGCAGCCGATCCTGGGCAAGCGAGGAACTGTTTTTT. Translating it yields CVSSRSWASEELFF.

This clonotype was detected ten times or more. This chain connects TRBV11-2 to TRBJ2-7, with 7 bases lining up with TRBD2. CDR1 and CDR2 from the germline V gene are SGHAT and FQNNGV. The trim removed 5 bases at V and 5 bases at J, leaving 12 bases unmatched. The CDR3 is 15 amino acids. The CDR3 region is CASSQLAGWGNEQYF. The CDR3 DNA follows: TGTGCCAGCAGCCAATTAGCGGGCTGGGGGAACGAGCAGTACTTC. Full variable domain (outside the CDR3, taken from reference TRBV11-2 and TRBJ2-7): EAGVAQSPRYKIIEKRQSVAFWCNPISGHATLYWYQQILGQGPKLLIQFQNNGVVDDSQLPKDRFSAERLKGVDSTLKIQPAKLEDSAVYLCASSQLAGWGNEQYFGPGTRLTVT.

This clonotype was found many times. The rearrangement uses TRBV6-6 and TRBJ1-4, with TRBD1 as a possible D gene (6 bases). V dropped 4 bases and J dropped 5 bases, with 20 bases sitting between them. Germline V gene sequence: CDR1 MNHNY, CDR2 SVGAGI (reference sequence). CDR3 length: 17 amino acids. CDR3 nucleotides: TGTGCCAGCAGTTCACAGGGACCGGTGTCGCCCAATGAAAAACTGTTTTTT. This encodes CASSSQGPVSPNEKLFF.

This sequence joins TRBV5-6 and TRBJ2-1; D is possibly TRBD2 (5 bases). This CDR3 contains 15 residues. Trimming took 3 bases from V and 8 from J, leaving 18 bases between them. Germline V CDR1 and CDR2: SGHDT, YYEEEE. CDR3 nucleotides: TGTGCCAGCAGCTCGGACCCCGGGATCCTTCATGAGCAGTTCTTC. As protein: CASSSDPGILHEQFF.

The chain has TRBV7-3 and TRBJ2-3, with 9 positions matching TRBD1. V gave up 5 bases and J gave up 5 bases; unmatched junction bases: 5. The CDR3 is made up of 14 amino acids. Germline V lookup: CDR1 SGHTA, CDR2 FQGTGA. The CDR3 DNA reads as TGTGCCAGCAGCCTCCGGGACAGGGTAGATACGCAGTATTTT. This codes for CASSLRDRVDTQYF.

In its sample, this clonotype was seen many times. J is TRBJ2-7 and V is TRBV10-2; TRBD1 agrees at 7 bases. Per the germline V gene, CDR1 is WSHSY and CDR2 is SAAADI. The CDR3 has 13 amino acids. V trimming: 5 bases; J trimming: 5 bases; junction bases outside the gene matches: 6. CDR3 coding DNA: TGCGCCAGCAGTCCCGGGACAGTTGACGAGCAGTACTTC. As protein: CASSPGTVDEQYF.

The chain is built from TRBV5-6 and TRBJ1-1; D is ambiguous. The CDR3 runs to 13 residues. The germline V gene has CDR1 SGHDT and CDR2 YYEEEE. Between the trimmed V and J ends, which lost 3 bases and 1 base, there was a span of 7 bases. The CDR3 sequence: CASSSARNTEAFF. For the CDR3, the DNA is TGTGCCAGCAGCTCAGCTAGGAACACTGAAGCTTTCTTT.

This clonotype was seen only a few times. The chain's CDR3 is CSAQNLAGGLENIQYF. CDR3 DNA sequence: TGCAGTGCCCAAAACCTAGCGGGAGGGCTGGAAAACATTCAGTACTTC. This chain connects TRBV20-1 to TRBJ2-4; 12 bases match TRBD2. The CDR3 totals 16 residues. From germline, CDR1 is DFQATT and CDR2 SNEGSKA (reference sequence). The junction had 11 bases not matched to a gene; V was cut back by 6 bases and J by 5 bases.

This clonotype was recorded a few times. For the CDR3, the DNA is TGTGCCAGCAGCTCAGGGTTGGATGAGCAGTTCTTC. It yields the protein CASSSGLDEQFF. The chain joins TRBV7-3 to TRBJ2-1, with D possibly matching TRBD1 (5 bases). The ends were cut back, 4 bases at V and 8 bases at J, with 9 bases in the middle. There are 12 residues in the CDR3. Germline CDR1 reads SGHTA; CDR2 reads FQGTGA.

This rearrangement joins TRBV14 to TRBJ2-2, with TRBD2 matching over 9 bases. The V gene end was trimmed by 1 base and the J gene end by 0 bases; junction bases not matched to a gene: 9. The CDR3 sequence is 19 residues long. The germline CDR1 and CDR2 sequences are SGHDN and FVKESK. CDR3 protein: CASSQGLSGRPTNTGELFF. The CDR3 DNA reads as TGTGCCAGCAGCCAAGGGCTCAGCGGGAGGCCAACGAACACCGGGGAGCTGTTTTTT.

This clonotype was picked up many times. The CDR3 region has the DNA TGCAGTGCTAGTAGGGGCAGGGATGAGCAGTTCTTC. Translating it yields CSASRGRDEQFF. V gene TRBV20-1 combines with J gene TRBJ2-1; maybe TRBD1 (5 bases). Trimming took 3 bases from V and 8 from J, leaving 11 bases between them. CDR1 is DFQATT, CDR2 SNEGSKA, per germline (reference sequence). This CDR3 is 12 amino acids long.

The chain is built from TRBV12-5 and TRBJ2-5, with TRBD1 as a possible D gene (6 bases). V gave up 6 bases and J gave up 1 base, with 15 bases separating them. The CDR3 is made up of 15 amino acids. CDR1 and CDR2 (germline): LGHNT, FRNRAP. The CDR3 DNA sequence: TGTGCTAGTGGACCTACAGGGACCGCCCAAGAGACCCAGTACTTC. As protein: CASGPTGTAQETQYF.

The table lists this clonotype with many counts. CDR3 DNA: TGCAGCGTTGTCGACAGTACCTATGGCTACACCTTC. This encodes CSVVDSTYGYTF. This chain uses TRBV29-1 with TRBJ1-2, with D possibly TRBD1 on 5 matching bases. V gave up 4 bases and J gave up 4 bases, with 10 bases separating them. The CDR3 runs 12 residues. Germline CDR1 reads SQVTM; CDR2 reads ANQGSEA.

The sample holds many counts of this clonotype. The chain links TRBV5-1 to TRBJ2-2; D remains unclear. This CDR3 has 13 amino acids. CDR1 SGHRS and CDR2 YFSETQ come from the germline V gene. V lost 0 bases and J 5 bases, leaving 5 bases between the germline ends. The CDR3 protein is CASSLVVTGELFF. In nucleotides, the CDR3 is TGCGCCAGCAGCTTGGTAGTTACCGGGGAGCTGTTTTTT.

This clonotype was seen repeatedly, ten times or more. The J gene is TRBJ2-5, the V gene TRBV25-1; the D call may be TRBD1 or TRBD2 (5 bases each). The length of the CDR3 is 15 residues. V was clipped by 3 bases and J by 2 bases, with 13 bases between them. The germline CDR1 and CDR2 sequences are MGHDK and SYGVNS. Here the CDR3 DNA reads TGTGCCAGCAGTGATCCGGGACGGAAACAAGAGACCCAGTACTTC. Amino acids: CASSDPGRKQETQYF.

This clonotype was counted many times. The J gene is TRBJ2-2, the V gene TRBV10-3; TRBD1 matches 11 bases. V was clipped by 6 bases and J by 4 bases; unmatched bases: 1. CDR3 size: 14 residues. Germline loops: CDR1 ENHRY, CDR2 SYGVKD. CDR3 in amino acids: CAIRGTGGTGELFF. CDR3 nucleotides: TGTGCCATCAGAGGGACAGGGGGCACCGGGGAGCTGTTTTTT.

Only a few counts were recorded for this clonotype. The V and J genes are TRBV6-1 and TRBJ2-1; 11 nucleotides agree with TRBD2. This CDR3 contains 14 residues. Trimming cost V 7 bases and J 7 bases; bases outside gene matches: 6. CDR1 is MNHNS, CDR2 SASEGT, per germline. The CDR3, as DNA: TGTGCCAGCATAGTCCTAGCGGGAGGAAATGAGCAGTTCTTC. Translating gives CASIVLAGGNEQFF.

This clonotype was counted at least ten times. CDR3 sequence reads: CASSPPEGARGYTF. The DNA of the CDR3 is TGTGCCAGCAGTCCCCCGGAGGGGGCGCGGGGCTACACCTTC. V gene TRBV6-5 combines with J gene TRBJ1-2; TRBD1 aligns across 7 bases. From germline, CDR1 is MNHEY and CDR2 SVGAGI. CDR3 size: 14 residues. Trimming at V came to 5 bases and at J to 8 bases, leaving 11 bases not matched to a gene.

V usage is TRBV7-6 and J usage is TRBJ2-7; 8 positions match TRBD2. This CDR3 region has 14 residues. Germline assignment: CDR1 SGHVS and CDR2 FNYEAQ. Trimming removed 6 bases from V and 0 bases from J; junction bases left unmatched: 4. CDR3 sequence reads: CASSLLAASYEQYF. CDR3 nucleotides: TGTGCCAGCAGTCTACTAGCGGCCTCCTACGAGCAGTACTTC.

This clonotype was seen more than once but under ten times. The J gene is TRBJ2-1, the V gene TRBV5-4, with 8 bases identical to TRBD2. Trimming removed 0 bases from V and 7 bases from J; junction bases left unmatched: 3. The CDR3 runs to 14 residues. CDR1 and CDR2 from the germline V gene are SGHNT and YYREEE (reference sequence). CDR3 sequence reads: CASSLGGLVNEQFF. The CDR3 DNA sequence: TGTGCCAGCAGCTTGGGGGGACTAGTTAATGAGCAGTTCTTC.

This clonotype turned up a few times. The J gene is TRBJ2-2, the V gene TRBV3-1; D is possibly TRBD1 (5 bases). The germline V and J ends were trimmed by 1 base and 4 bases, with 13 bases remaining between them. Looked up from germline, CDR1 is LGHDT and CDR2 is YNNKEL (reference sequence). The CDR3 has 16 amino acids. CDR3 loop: CASSQGQGQFTGELFF. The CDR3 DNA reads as TGTGCCAGCAGCCAAGGTCAGGGTCAATTCACCGGGGAGCTGTTTTTT.

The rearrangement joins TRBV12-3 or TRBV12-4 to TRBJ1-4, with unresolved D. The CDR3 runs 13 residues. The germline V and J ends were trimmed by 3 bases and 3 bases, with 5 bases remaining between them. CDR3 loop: CASSLEANEKLFF. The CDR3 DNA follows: TGTGCCAGCAGTTTGGAGGCTAATGAAAAACTGTTTTTT.

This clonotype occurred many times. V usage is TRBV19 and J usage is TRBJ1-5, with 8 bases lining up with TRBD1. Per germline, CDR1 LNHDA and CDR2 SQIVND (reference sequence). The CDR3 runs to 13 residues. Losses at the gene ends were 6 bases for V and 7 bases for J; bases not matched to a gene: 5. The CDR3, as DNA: TGTGCCAGTAGAGACAGGGGACGACAGCCCCAGCATTTT. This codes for CASRDRGRQPQHF.